This T cell receptor (beta chain) was captured by sequencing in a study of T cells in Graves' hyperthyroidism and ophthalmopathy. Points from the study as a whole: Ophthalmopathy prediction by the model preceded onset by a median approximately 6.9 months.

RNA transcripts were the template for amplifying TCR beta CDR3 regions. First-round RT-PCR targeting the TCR CDR3 was performed with the HTBI primer set. TCRdb used MiXCR to reprocess the multiplex PCR reads, holding one entry per CDR3 protein. The data show approximately 410,000 distinct CDR3 sequences, roughly 14% seen once. Out of approximately 9.9 ml of fresh peripheral blood came the PBMCs. Comments on this clonotype: Its antigen remains unknown.

Trimming removed 0 bases from V and 6 bases from J; junction bases left unmatched: 2. The CDR3 spans 14 residues. CDR1 is MRHNA, CDR2 SNTAGT, per germline. This TCR was recovered from a man in his late teens or twenties with Graves' ophthalmopathy. Sequencing input: blood. This chain joins TRBV6-4 and TRBJ1-2, with TRBD1 identical over 9 bases. CDR3: CASSDSQGANGYTF. CDR3 DNA sequence: TGTGCCAGCAGTGACTCACAGGGGGCTAATGGCTACACCTTC.